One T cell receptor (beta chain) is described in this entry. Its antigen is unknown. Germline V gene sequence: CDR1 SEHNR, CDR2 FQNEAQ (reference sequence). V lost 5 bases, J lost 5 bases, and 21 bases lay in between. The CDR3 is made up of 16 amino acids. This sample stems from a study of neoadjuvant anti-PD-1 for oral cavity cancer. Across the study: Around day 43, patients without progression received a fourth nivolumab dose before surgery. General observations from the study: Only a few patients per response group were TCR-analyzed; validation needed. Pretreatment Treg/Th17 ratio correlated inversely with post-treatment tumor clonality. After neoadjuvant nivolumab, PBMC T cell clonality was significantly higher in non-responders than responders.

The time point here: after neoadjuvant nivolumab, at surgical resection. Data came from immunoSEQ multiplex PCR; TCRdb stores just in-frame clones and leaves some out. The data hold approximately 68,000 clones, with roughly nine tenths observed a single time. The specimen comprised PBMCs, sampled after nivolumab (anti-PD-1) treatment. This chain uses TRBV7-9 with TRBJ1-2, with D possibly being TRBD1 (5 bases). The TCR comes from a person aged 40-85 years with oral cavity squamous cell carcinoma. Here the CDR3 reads CASSPPSGPRRYGYTF. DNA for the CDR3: TGTGCCAGCAGCCCTCCTTCGGGGCCCAGGCGTTATGGCTACACCTTC.